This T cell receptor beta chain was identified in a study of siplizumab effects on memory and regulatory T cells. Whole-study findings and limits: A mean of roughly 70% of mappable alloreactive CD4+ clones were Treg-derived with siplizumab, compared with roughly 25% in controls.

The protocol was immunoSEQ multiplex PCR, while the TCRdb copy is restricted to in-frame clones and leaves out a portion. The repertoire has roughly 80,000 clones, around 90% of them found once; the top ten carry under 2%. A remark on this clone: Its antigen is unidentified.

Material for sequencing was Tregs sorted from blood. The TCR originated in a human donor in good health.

CDR3 in amino acids: CSVGGGEKLFF. CDR3 DNA sequence: TGCAGCGTTGGGGGGGGTGAAAAACTGTTTTTT. The chain is built from TRBV29-1 and TRBJ1-4, with D perhaps matching TRBD1 (5 bases). The germline V gene has CDR1 SQVTM and CDR2 ANQGSEA. The V and J ends lost 4 bases and 7 bases respectively, with 7 bases between them. The CDR3 contains 11 residues.